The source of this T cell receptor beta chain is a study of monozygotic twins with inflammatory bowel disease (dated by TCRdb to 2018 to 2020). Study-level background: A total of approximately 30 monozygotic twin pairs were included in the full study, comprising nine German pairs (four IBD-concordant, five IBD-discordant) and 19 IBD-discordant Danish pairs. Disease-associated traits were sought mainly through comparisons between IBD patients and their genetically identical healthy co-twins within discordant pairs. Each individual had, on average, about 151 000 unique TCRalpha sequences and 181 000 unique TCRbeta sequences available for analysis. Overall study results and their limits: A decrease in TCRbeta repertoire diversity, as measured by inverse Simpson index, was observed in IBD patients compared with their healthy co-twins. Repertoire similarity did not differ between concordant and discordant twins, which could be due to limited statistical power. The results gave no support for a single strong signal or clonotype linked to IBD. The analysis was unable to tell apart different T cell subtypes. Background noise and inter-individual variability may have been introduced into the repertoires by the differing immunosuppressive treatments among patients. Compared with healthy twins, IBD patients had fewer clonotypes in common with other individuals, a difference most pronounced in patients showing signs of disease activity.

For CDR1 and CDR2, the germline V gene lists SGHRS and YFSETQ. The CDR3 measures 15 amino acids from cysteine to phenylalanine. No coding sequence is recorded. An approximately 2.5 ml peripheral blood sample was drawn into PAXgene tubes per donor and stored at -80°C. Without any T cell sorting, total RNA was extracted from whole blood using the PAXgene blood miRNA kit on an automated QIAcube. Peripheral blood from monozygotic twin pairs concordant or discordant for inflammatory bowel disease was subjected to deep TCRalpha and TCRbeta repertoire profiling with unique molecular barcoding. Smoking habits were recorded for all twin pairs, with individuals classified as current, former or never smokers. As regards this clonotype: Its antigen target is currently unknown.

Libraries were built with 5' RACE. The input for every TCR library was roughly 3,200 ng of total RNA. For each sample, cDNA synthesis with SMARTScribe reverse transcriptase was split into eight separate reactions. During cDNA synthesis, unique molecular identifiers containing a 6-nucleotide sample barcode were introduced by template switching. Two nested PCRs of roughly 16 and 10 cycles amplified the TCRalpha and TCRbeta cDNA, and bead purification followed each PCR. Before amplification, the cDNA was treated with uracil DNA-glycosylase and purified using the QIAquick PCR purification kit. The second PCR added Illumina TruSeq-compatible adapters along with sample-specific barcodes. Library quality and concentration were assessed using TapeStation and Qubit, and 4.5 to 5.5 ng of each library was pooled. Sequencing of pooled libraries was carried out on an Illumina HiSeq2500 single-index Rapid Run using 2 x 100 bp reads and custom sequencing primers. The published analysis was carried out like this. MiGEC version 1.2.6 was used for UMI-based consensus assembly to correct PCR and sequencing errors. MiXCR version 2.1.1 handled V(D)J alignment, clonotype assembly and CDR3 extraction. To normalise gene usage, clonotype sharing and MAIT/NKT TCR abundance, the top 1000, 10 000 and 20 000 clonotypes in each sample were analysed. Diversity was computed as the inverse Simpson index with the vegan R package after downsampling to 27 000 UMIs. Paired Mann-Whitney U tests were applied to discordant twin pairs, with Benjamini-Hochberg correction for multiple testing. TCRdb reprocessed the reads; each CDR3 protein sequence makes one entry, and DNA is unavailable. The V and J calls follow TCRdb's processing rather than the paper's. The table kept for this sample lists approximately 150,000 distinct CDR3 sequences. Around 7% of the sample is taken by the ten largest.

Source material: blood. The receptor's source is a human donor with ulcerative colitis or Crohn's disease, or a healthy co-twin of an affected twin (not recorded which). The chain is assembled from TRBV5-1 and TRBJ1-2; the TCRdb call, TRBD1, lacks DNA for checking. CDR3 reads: CASSLGRQGFYGYTF.